A selection of T cell receptor beta chains follows, all from one sample in a study of OX40 agonist ivuxolimab in advanced cancers. Profiled with immunoSEQ multiplex PCR; TCRdb holds only in-frame clones, not every one. In the table there are tens of thousands of clones, about 85% of which are singletons. The sample consisted of CD4+ or CD8+ T cells sorted from blood, taken in a trial of the OX40 agonist ivuxolimab. Every receptor here comes from an adult with an advanced solid tumor such as melanoma, head and neck, liver or kidney cancer. Each CDR3 is given with its conserved first and last residue. A D gene is named only where the DNA matches it firmly. Some rows have no size entry. The others give once, few or many, or a class for an expanded clone.

- | - | TRBJ1-1 | TRBV18 | TGTGCCAGCTCACCGGAACAGGGTACGAACACTGAAGCTTTCTTT | CASSPEQGTNTEAFF
once | - | TRBJ1-1 | TRBV11-2 | TGTGCCAGCAGTCGCGGGGAGAACACTGAAGCTTTCTTT | CASSRGENTEAFF
- | TRBD2 | TRBJ2-1 | TRBV4-1 | TGCGCCAGCAGCCAGGACCTCTGGGCGGGGGGGCTCAATGAGCAGTTCTTC | CASSQDLWAGGLNEQFF
- | TRBD1 | TRBJ1-1 | TRBV18 | TGTGCCAGCTCACCAGGGCGGGACAGGGACTTTACTGAAGCTTTCTTT | CASSPGRDRDFTEAFF
- | - | TRBJ1-2 | TRBV5-4 | TGTGCCAGCAGCTTGCCGGGGGCGACGGGAGGCTACACCTTC | CASSLPGATGGYTF
few | TRBD1 | TRBJ2-1 | TRBV11-3 | TGTGCCAGCAGCTTTCGACAGGGGGGTTACAATGAGCAGTTCTTC | CASSFRQGGYNEQFF
- | TRBD2 | TRBJ2-1 | TRBV9 | TGTGCCAGCAGCCGGGGGGGCACCTACAATGAGCAGTTCTTC | CASSRGGTYNEQFF
- | - | TRBJ2-5 | TRBV4-3 | TGCGCCAGCAGCCAGAAGGTGTCGGAGACCCAGTACTTC | CASSQKVSETQYF
- | - | TRBJ1-6 | TRBV28 | TGTGCCAGCCTGCGGAGTGTTGGTTCACCCCTCCACTTT | CASLRSVGSPLHF
- | TRBD2 | TRBJ2-7 | TRBV7-6 | TGTGCCAGCAGCTTATCCCCTGGTGGGGCTAGCGGAGCCTACGAGCAGTACTTC | CASSLSPGGASGAYEQYF
- | - | TRBJ2-7 | TRBV1 | - | CTSSQKVGSGTGIWEQYF
- | - | TRBJ1-5 | TRBV9 | TGTGCCAGCAGCGTAGGGTGGGGTAATCAGCCCCAGCATTTT | CASSVGWGNQPQHF
- | - | TRBJ1-1 | TRBV18 | TGTGCCAGCTCCCGCTCCGACAGGAACACTGAAGCTTTCTTT | CASSRSDRNTEAFF